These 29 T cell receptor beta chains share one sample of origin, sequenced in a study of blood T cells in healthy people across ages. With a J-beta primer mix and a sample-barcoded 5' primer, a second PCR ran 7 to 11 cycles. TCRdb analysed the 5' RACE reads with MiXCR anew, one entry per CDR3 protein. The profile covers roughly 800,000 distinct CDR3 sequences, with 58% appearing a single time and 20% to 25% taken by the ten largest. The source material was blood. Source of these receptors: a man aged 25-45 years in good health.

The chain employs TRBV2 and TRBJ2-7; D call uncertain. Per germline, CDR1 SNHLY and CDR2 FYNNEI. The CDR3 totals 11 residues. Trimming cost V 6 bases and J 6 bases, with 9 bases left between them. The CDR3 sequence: CASRYVGEQYF. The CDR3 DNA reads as TGTGCCAGCAGATATGTTGGCGAGCAGTACTTC.

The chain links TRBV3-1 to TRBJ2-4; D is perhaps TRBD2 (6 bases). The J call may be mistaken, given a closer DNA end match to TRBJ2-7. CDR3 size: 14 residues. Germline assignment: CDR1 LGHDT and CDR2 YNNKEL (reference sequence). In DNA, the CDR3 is TGTGCCAGCAGCCGCCAGCCTAGCGTATACGAGCAGTACTTC. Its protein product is CASSRQPSVYEQYF.

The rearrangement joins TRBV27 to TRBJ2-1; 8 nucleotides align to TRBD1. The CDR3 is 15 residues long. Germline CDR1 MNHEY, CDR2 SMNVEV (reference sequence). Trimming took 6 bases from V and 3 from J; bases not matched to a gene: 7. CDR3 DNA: TGTGCCAGCAGAACCGACAGGGGAAACTACAATGAGCAGTTCTTC. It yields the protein CASRTDRGNYNEQFF.

The CDR3 loop is CASSASRKTIINEQYF. Here the CDR3 DNA reads TGTGCCAGCAGTGCCTCCCGGAAGACCATTATCAACGAGCAGTACTTC. This chain uses TRBV6-1 with TRBJ2-7; D gene ambiguous. V lost 4 bases, J lost 5 bases, and 21 bases lay in between. In germline, CDR1 is MNHNS, CDR2 SASEGT. There are 16 residues in the CDR3.

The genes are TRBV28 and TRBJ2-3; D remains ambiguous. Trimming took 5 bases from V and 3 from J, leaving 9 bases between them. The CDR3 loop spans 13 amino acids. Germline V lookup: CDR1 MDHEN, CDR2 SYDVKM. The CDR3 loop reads CASSPMATDTQYF. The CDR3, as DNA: TGTGCCAGCAGTCCAATGGCGACAGATACGCAGTATTTT.

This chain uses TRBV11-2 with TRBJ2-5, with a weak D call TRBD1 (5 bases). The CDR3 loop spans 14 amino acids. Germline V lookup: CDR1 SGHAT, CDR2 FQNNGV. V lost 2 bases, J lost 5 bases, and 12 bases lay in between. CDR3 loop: CASSLHPGWETQYF. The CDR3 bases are TGTGCCAGCAGCTTACATCCAGGGTGGGAGACCCAGTACTTC.

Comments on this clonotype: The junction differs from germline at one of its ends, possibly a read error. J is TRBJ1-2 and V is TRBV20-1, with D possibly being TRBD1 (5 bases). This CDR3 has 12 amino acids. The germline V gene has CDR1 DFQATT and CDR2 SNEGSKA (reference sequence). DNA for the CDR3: TGCAGTGTTAGAGCGGGGACCTATGGCTACACCTTC. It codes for CSVRAGTYGYTF.

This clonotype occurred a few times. The CDR3 here is CASSYLSRGGYTF. The CDR3 region has the DNA TGTGCCAGCAGTTACCTTTCCAGGGGTGGCTACACCTTC. V gene TRBV6-5 combines with J gene TRBJ1-2; D possibly corresponds to TRBD1 (6 bases). The CDR3 runs to 13 residues. In germline, CDR1 is MNHEY, CDR2 SVGAGI. Trimming removed 2 bases at V and 7 bases at J, with 11 bases between.

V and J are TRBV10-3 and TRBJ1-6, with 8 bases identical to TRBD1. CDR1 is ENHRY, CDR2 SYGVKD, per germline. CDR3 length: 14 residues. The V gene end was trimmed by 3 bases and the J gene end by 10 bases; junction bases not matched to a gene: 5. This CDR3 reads CAISEGTGKSPLHF. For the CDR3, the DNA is TGTGCCATCAGTGAAGGGACAGGCAAGTCACCCCTCCACTTT.

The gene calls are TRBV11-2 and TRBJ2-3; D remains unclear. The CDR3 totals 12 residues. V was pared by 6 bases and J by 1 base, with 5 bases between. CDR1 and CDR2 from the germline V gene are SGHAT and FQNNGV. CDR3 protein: CASRYGTDTQYF. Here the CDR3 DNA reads TGTGCCAGCAGATATGGCACAGATACGCAGTATTTT.

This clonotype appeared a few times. This chain's CDR3 is CASSVIRDEQYF. In DNA form, the CDR3 reads TGTGCCAGCAGTGTGATCCGGGACGAGCAGTACTTC. The genes are TRBV6-2 or TRBV6-3 and TRBJ2-7; D not certain. The CDR3 is 12 amino acids. Germline V gene sequence: CDR1 MNHEY, CDR2 SVGEGT. The V end was cut by 5 bases, the J end by 5 bases, with 10 bases between.

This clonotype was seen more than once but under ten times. CDR3 loop: CASSFQSTDTQYF. The CDR3 coding sequence is TGTGCCAGCAGTTTTCAGAGCACAGATACGCAGTATTTT. The chain joins TRBV6-2 or TRBV6-3 to TRBJ2-3; no reliable D call. The CDR3 contains 13 residues. The germline V and J ends were trimmed by 4 bases and 0 bases, with 5 bases remaining between them. Germline V lookup: CDR1 MNHEY, CDR2 SVGEGT.

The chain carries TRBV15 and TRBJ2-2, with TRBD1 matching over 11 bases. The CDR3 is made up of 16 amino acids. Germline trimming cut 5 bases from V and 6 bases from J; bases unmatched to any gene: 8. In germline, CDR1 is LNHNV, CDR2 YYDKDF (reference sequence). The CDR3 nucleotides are TGTGCCACCAGCCCCCGAGGGACAGGGGGTTCCGGGGAGCTGTTTTTT. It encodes CATSPRGTGGSGELFF.

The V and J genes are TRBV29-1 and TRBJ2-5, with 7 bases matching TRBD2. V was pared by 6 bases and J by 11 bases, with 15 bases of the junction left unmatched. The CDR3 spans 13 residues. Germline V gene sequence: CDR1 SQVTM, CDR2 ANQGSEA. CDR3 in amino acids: CSVAVAGDNEQYF. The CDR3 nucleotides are TGCAGCGTCGCGGTAGCGGGCGACAATGAGCAGTACTTC.

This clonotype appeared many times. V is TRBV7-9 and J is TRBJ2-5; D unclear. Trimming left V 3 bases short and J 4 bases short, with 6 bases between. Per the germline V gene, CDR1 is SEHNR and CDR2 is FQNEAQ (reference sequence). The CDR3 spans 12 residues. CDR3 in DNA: TGTGCCAGCAGCTTTCGAGGAGAGACCCAGTACTTC. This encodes CASSFRGETQYF.

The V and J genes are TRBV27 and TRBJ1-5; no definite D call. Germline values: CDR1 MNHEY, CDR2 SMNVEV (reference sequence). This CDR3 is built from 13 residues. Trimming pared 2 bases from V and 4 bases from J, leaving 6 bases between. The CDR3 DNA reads TGTGCCAGCAGTTTAGAACCTAATCAGCCCCAGCATTTT. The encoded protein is CASSLEPNQPQHF.

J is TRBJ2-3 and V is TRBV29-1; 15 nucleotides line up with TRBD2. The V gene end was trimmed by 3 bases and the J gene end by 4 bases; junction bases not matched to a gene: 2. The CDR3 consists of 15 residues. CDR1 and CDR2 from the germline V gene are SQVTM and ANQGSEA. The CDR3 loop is CSVEGTSGGPDTQYF. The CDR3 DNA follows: TGCAGCGTTGAGGGGACTAGCGGGGGGCCAGATACGCAGTATTTT.

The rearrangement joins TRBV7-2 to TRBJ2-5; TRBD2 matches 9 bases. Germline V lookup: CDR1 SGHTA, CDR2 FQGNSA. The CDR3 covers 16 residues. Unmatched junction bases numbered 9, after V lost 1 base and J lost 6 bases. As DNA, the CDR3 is TGTGCCAGCAGCTTAGTTCGTAGCGGGAGTGTAAAGACCCAGTACTTC. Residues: CASSLVRSGSVKTQYF. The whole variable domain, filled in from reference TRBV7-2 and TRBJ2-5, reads GAGVSQSPSNKVTEKGKDVELRCDPISGHTALYWYRQSLGQGLEFLIYFQGNSAPDKSGLPSDRFSAERTGGSVSTLTIQRTQQEDSAVYLCASSLVRSGSVKTQYFGPGTRLLVL.

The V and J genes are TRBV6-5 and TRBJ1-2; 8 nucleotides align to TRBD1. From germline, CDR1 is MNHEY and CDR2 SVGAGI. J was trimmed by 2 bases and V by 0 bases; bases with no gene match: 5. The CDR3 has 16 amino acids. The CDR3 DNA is TGTGCCAGCAGTTACTCTTCTCAGGGGGCGAACTATGGCTACACCTTC. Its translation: CASSYSSQGANYGYTF.

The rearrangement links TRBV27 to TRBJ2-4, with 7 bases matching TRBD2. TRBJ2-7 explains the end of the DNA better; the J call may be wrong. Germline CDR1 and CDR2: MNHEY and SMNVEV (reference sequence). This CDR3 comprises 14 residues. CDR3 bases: TGTGCCAGCAGTTCAGGCGGGAGCATCTACGAGCAGTACTTC. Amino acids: CASSSGGSIYEQYF.

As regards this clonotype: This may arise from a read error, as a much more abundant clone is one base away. The CDR3 spells CASSIRDSQETQYF. In nucleotides, the CDR3 is TGTGCCAGCAGCATCCGGGACAGCCAAGAGACCCAGTACTTC. The chain recombines TRBV5-6 with TRBJ2-5, with TRBD1 matching 7 bases. CDR3 size: 14 residues. V trimming: 4 bases; J trimming: 1 base; junction bases outside the gene matches: 4. Per germline, CDR1 SGHDT and CDR2 YYEEEE.

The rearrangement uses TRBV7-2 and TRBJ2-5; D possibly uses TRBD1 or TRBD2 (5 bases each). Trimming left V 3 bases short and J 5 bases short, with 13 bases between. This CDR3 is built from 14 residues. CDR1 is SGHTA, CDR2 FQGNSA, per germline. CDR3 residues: CASSFRGAGETQYF. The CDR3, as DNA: TGTGCCAGCAGCTTTCGAGGGGCTGGGGAGACCCAGTACTTC.

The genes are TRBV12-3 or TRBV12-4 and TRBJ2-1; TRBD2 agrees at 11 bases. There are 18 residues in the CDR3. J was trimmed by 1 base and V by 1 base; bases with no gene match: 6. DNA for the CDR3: TGTGCCAGCAGTTTAGTAGATAGCGGGAGGGTTTCCTACAATGAGCAGTTCTTC. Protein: CASSLVDSGRVSYNEQFF.

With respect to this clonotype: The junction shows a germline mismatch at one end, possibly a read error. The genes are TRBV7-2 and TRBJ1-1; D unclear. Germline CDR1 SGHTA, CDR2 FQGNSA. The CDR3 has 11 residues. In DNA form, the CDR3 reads TGTGTCAGCAGCCCCTCCCTCGGAGCTTTCTTT. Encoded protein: CVSSPSLGAFF.

This chain's CDR3 is CASSPQGQTQYF. Here the CDR3 DNA reads TGTGCCAGCAGCCCTCAGGGGCAGACCCAGTACTTC. The chain uses TRBV7-9 and TRBJ2-5, with D maybe TRBD1 (6 bases). CDR3 size: 12 residues. V was shortened by 5 bases and J by 6 bases, with 10 bases between the two germline ends. Germline V lookup: CDR1 SEHNR, CDR2 FQNEAQ (reference sequence).

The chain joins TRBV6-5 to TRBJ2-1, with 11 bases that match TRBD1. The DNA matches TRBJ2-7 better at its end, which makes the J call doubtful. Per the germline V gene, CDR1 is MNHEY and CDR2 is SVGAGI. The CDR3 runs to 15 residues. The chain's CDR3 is CASSSGTGGYNEQYF. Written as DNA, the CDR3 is TGTGCCAGCAGTTCCGGGACAGGGGGATACAATGAGCAGTACTTC.

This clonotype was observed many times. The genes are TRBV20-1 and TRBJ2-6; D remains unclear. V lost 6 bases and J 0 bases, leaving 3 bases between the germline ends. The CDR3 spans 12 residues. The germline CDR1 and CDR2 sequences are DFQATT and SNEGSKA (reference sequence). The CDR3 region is CSAPSGANVLTF. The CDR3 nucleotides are TGCAGTGCCCCCTCTGGGGCCAACGTCCTGACTTTC.

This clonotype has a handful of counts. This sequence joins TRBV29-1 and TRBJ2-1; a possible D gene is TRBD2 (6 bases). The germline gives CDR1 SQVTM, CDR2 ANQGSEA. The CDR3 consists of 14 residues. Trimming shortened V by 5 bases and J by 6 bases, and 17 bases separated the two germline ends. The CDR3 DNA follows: TGCAGCGTTACGCCCAGCGGGTGGGCCAATGAGCAGTTCTTC. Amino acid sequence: CSVTPSGWANEQFF.

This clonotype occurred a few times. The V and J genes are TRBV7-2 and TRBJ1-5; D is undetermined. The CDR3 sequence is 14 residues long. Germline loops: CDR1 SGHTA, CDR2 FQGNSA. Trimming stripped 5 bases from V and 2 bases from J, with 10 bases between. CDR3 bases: TGTGCCAGCAGCCCCAGACCAGGCAATCAGCCCCAGCATTTT. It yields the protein CASSPRPGNQPQHF.